Sequencing of this T cell receptor (beta chain) was carried out in a study of blood T cells in healthy people across ages. Germline CDR1 MNHEY, CDR2 SMNVEV (reference sequence). The CDR3 has 17 amino acids. The V end was cut by 0 bases, the J end by 0 bases, with 12 bases between. Together with a sample-barcoded 5' primer, a J-beta primer mix was included in a second PCR lasting roughly 6 to 12 cycles. TCRdb reanalysed the 5' RACE reads using MiXCR and keeps one entry per CDR3 protein. The repertoire holds 1.5 million to 2 million distinct CDR3 sequences, around 50% seen once, with around 2.1% in the top ten.

The TCR was taken from a woman aged 35 to 49 in good health. The sample taken for sequencing was blood. The chain joins TRBV27 to TRBJ1-5; TRBD1 is a possible D gene (5 bases). The CDR3 nucleotides are TGTGCCAGCAGTTTATCCCCCCCGGGGGTTAGCAATCAGCCCCAGCATTTT. This gives the protein CASSLSPPGVSNQPQHF.